These T cell receptor beta chains were read from a single sample in a study of naive and memory T cell subsets. Via MiXCR, TCRdb re-called the UMI-ligation and nested PCR reads, giving one row per CDR3 protein. The data contain about 5,700 distinct CDR3 sequences, over 6.5% of them seen just once; the ten biggest clones take up roughly 40%. Sequencing input: effector memory CD8+ T cells from blood. These receptors were taken from a human donor in good health. The CDR3 runs from the conserved cysteine through the conserved F or W. Each record gives: CDR3 length, D gene, J gene, V gene, clone size, CDR3 protein, CDR3 DNA. D genes are given only for firm matches. Clone size is stated in some rows and not others, as once, few, many or a class when expanded.

15,NA,TRBJ2-3,TRBV4-1,many,CASSQSGVLADTQYF,TGCGCCAGCAGCCAATCCGGAGTTTTGGCGGATACGCAGTATTTT
14,NA,TRBJ1-2,TRBV14,medium-sized,CASSPTGTVYGYTF,TGTGCCAGCAGTCCAACCGGGACGGTCTATGGCTACACCTTC
15,NA,TRBJ1-6,TRBV20-1,many,CSALTGRSDNSPLHF,TGCAGTGCCCTGACTGGGAGAAGTGATAATTCACCCCTCCACTTT
16,NA,TRBJ1-2,TRBV20-1,many,CSATPDYRGLNYGYTF,TGCAGTGCTACCCCGGACTACCGGGGGCTTAACTATGGCTACACCTTC
15,TRBD1,TRBJ1-5,TRBV6-1,NA,CASRETGDGSQPQHF,TGTGCCAGCAGAGAAACAGGGGACGGGAGTCAGCCCCAGCATTTT
16,TRBD2,TRBJ2-5,TRBV24-1,medium-sized,CATSDTGSGAQETQYF,TGTGCCACCAGTGACACGGGTAGCGGGGCTCAAGAGACCCAGTACTTC
16,NA,TRBJ2-6,TRBV20-1,NA,CSAIQGPTSGANVLTF,TGCAGTGCTATTCAGGGACCGACCTCTGGGGCCAACGTCCTGACTTTC
19,NA,TRBJ2-5,TRBV20-1,NA,CSARDPGARALGVQETQYF,TGCAGTGCTAGGGACCCGGGGGCAAGGGCCCTCGGCGTGCAAGAGACCCAGTACTTC
18,TRBD1,TRBJ1-1,TRBV4-2,medium-sized,CASSTRGPPGGDGSEAFF,TGTGCCAGCAGTACACGGGGACCGCCAGGGGGTGATGGGTCCGAAGCTTTCTTT
19,TRBD2,TRBJ2-3,TRBV28,few,CASSSASTSAGGSTDTQYF,TGTGCCAGCAGTTCCGCGTCCACGTCGGCGGGGGGTAGCACAGATACGCAGTATTTT
11,NA,TRBJ2-1,TRBV20-1,few,CSAPVHNEQFF,TGCAGTGCCCCAGTGCACAATGAGCAGTTCTTC
16,TRBD2,TRBJ2-3,TRBV4-2,many,CASSQSSGGGPDTQYF,TGTGCCAGCAGCCAGTCTAGCGGGGGGGGCCCAGATACGCAGTATTTT
13,NA,TRBJ2-1,TRBV7-2,many,CASSPPHKDEQFF,TGTGCCAGCAGCCCGCCCCACAAGGATGAGCAGTTCTTC
15,NA,TRBJ2-7,TRBV14,many,CASSQNIGRAYEQYF,TGTGCCAGCAGCCAAAATATCGGACGAGCGTACGAGCAGTACTTC
16,NA,TRBJ1-1,TRBV4-3,many,CASSREFGQPSTEAFF,TGCGCCAGCAGCCGGGAATTCGGACAGCCTTCCACTGAAGCTTTCTTT
15,TRBD2,TRBJ2-1,TRBV6-1,many,CASSVLAGGADEQFF,TGTGCCAGCAGTGTACTAGCGGGAGGGGCGGATGAGCAGTTCTTC
16,NA,TRBJ2-3,TRBV7-2,many,CASSFPRDRPTDTQYF,TGTGCCAGCAGCTTTCCCCGGGACCGACCCACAGATACGCAGTATTTT
13,NA,TRBJ2-5,TRBV19,NA,CASSMDSQETQYF,TGTGCCAGTAGTATGGACAGCCAAGAGACCCAGTACTTC
18,NA,TRBJ2-1,TRBV5-6,few,CASSSDGETGLGYNEQFF,TGTGCCAGCAGCTCCGACGGTGAAACGGGGTTGGGGTACAATGAGCAGTTCTTC
16,NA,TRBJ1-2,TRBV4-3,few,CASSQDSGRTNYGYTF,TGCGCCAGCAGCCAAGATTCTGGAAGGACTAACTATGGCTACACCTTC
16,NA,TRBJ2-3,TRBV13,NA,CASSSDHSSVTDTQYF,TGTGCCAGCAGCTCCGACCACAGCAGTGTGACAGATACGCAGTATTTT
16,TRBD2,TRBJ2-1,TRBV20-1,few,CSARDPLAGVNNEQFF,TGCAGTGCTAGAGATCCCCTAGCGGGCGTTAACAATGAGCAGTTCTTC
17,TRBD2,TRBJ2-3,TRBV20-1,many,CSAREGGLAGVEHTQYF,TGCAGTGCTAGAGAGGGGGGACTAGCGGGAGTTGAGCATACGCAGTATTTT
13,NA,TRBJ2-7,TRBV2,many,CASSEAAVPEQYF,TGTGCCAGCAGTGAAGCAGCAGTCCCCGAGCAGTACTTC
15,NA,TRBJ2-1,TRBV6-2/TRBV6-3,many,CASTTGSLSYNEQFF,TGTGCCAGCACTACAGGGAGCTTGTCCTACAATGAGCAGTTCTTC
15,NA,TRBJ2-3,TRBV6-4,few,CASSDQAGRTDTQYF,TGTGCCAGCAGTGACCAAGCGGGCCGCACAGATACGCAGTATTTT
15,NA,TRBJ2-3,TRBV19,few,CASSGRDADTDTQYF,TGTGCCAGTAGCGGTCGGGACGCGGATACAGATACGCAGTATTTT
17,TRBD1,TRBJ2-3,TRBV6-2/TRBV6-3,NA,CASSYPRGTGVTDTQYF,TGTGCCAGCAGTTACCCTAGGGGTACAGGGGTCACAGATACGCAGTATTTT
14,NA,TRBJ1-2,TRBV20-1,NA,CSARRAGEDYGYTF,TGCAGTGCTAGGAGGGCAGGGGAGGACTATGGCTACACCTTC
19,NA,TRBJ2-1,TRBV20-1,few,CSFYICSASNGGAYNEQFF,NA
15,NA,TRBJ1-3,TRBV6-1,many,CASSESTDRGNTIYF,TGTGCCAGCAGTGAATCAACGGACCGCGGAAACACCATATATTTT
18,NA,TRBJ1-2,TRBV19,NA,CASNQYSIRDNQPYGYTF,TGTGCCAGTAACCAATATTCTATCCGGGACAATCAGCCCTATGGCTACACCTTC
14,NA,TRBJ2-5,TRBV2,NA,CASSEFDSQETQYF,TGTGCCAGCAGTGAGTTTGACAGTCAAGAGACCCAGTACTTC
15,TRBD2,TRBJ2-1,TRBV7-8,few,CASSATSGHYNEQFF,TGTGCCAGCAGCGCCACTAGCGGACACTACAATGAGCAGTTCTTC